These 2 T cell receptor beta chains were sequenced from one sample in a study of CD8 T cells in Susac syndrome. An amount of RNA that ranged from roughly 0.5 to 1 ug was reverse transcribed with random hexamers. TCRdb independently ran MiXCR on the immunoSEQ multiplex PCR reads; one entry per CDR3 protein. The sample consists of about 190,000 distinct CDR3 sequences, more than 85% of them appearing once. Sequencing used CD4+ T cells from PBMCs. The receptors derive from a human donor with Susac syndrome.

The chain employs TRBV5-1 and TRBJ2-2, with D maybe TRBD1 (6 bases). The CDR3 is 16 residues long. Trimming pared 0 bases from V and 4 bases from J, leaving 13 bases between. Germline CDR1 and CDR2: SGHRS and YFSETQ. The CDR3: CASSLGATGGTGELFF. CDR3 in DNA: TGCGCCAGCAGCTTGGGGGCGACAGGAGGCACCGGGGAGCTGTTTTTT.

J is TRBJ2-5 and V is TRBV4-1; D is unresolved. The germline gives CDR1 MGHRA, CDR2 YSYEKL. V lost 2 bases, J lost 5 bases, and 9 bases lay in between. The CDR3 is 13 residues long. CDR3 DNA sequence: TGCGCCAGCAGCCAAAGTCCGTTGGAGACCCAGTACTTC. Translated: CASSQSPLETQYF.